What follows are 31 T cell receptor beta chains derived from one specimen sequenced in a study of shared clonotypes between healthy human individuals. Profiled with immunoSEQ multiplex PCR; TCRdb holds only in-frame clones, not every one. Of about 1.9 million clones listed, around 93% are singletons. Naive CD8 isolation took CD45RO-negative cells positively selected for CCR7 and excluded terminally differentiated effector memory CD45RA+ cells. Sequences were obtained from naive CD8+ T cells from PBMCs. These receptors originate from a man between 18 and 35 years old in good health. Some clones in this sample may be carry-over from other donors' samples.

The J gene is TRBJ2-1, the V gene TRBV10-3; D ambiguous. Germline-derived CDR1 and CDR2 are ENHRY and SYGVKD. The CDR3 sequence is 13 residues long. V dropped 2 bases and J dropped 8 bases, with 10 bases sitting between them. The CDR3 here is CAISEANSYEQFF. DNA for the CDR3: TGTGCCATCAGTGAGGCAAATTCTTATGAGCAGTTCTTC.

The V gene is TRBV2, the J gene TRBJ2-5; TRBD1 or TRBD2 may be the D gene (6 bases each). Per the germline V gene, CDR1 is SNHLY and CDR2 is FYNNEI. This CDR3 contains 15 residues. Between the trimmed V and J ends, which lost 6 bases and 2 bases, there was a span of 16 bases. The CDR3 sequence: CASRLFQGTQETQYF. The CDR3 region has the DNA TGTGCCAGCAGATTATTTCAGGGGACTCAAGAGACCCAGTACTTC. Supplemented by reference TRBV2 and TRBJ2-5, the full variable domain reads EPEVTQTPSHQVTQMGQEVILRCVPISNHLYFYWYRQILGQKVEFLVSFYNNEISEKSEIFDDQFSVERPDGSNFTLKIRSTKLEDSAMYFCASRLFQGTQETQYFGPGTRLLVL.

The rearrangement joins TRBV29-1 to TRBJ2-7; TRBD1 matches at 8 bases. CDR1 is SQVTM and CDR2 is ANQGSEA in the germline V gene. CDR3 length: 14 amino acids. The V and J ends lost 4 bases and 0 bases, in that order; junction bases with no gene match: 5. CDR3 residues: CSVVDGTGSYEQYF. The CDR3 bases are TGCAGCGTTGTCGACGGGACAGGCTCCTACGAGCAGTACTTC.

The V and J genes are TRBV27 and TRBJ1-1; D call uncertain. The CDR3 covers 14 residues. V lost 1 base and J 5 bases, leaving 11 bases between the germline ends. Germline V gene lookup returns CDR1 MNHEY and CDR2 SMNVEV (reference sequence). Here the CDR3 DNA reads TGTGCCAGCAGTTTATTCGGTCTTGGGACTGAAGCTTTCTTT. The encoded protein is CASSLFGLGTEAFF.

The count of this clone is one. Other DNA sequences in the sample encode the same CDR3. The chain links TRBV27 to TRBJ2-7, with 13 bases matching TRBD2. The CDR3 is made up of 14 amino acids. Looked up from germline, CDR1 is MNHEY and CDR2 is SMNVEV (reference sequence). V shed 6 bases, J shed 6 bases, and the junction held 5 bases outside the gene matches. In DNA, the CDR3 is TGTGCCAGCAGACCGGGACTAGCGGGACGCGAGCAGTACTTC. Its protein product is CASRPGLAGREQYF.

This chain uses TRBV5-4 with TRBJ2-7, with 10 positions matching TRBD2. This CDR3 has 14 amino acids. Germline CDR1 SGHNT, CDR2 YYREEE (reference sequence). With 5 bases clipped from V and 2 bases from J, the junction kept 4 bases outside the gene matches. The CDR3 DNA reads as TGTGCCAGCAGAGGGAGCGGGAGGGCCTACGAGCAGTACTTC. As protein: CASRGSGRAYEQYF.

V is TRBV27 and J is TRBJ2-5; TRBD2 might be the D (6 bases). Trimming removed 2 bases at V and 5 bases at J, with 15 bases between. The CDR3 runs to 15 residues. The germline V gene encodes CDR1 MNHEY and CDR2 SMNVEV (reference sequence). The CDR3 region is CASSLGSGVAETQYF. The CDR3 DNA follows: TGTGCCAGCAGTTTAGGGTCGGGGGTGGCGGAGACCCAGTACTTC.

Comments on this clone: At the DNA level, this CDR3 is encoded by other sequences in the same sample as well. This chain uses TRBV6-5 with TRBJ2-7; maybe TRBD1 (5 bases). V was pared by 0 bases and J by 4 bases, with 10 bases between. The CDR3 is 14 amino acids. Germline values: CDR1 MNHEY, CDR2 SVGAGI. The CDR3 loop reads CASSYSGPAYEQYF. DNA for the CDR3: TGTGCCAGCAGTTACTCGGGGCCGGCTTACGAGCAGTACTTC.

This chain joins TRBV5-1 and TRBJ1-3; perhaps TRBD1 as D (6 bases). V lost 0 bases and J lost 0, with 16 bases in between. The CDR3 runs to 18 residues. CDR1 is SGHRS, CDR2 YFSETQ, per germline. The CDR3 is CASSLDWTATASGNTIYF. CDR3 in DNA: TGCGCCAGCAGCTTGGACTGGACAGCAACTGCCTCTGGAAACACCATATATTTT.

The chain recombines TRBV4-1 with TRBJ2-1; 7 bases line up with TRBD2. Losses at the gene ends were 4 bases for V and 8 bases for J; bases not matched to a gene: 5. This CDR3 region has 13 residues. The germline CDR1 and CDR2 sequences are MGHRA and YSYEKL. The CDR3 DNA sequence: TGCGCCAGCAGCCCCCTAGCGGTTGATGAGCAGTTCTTC. Encoded protein: CASSPLAVDEQFF.

The chain uses TRBV5-1 and TRBJ2-1; D perhaps matches TRBD2 (5 bases). V shed 4 bases and J shed 8 bases, with 19 bases lying between them. CDR1 and CDR2 from the germline V gene are SGHRS and YFSETQ. The CDR3 contains 15 residues. For the CDR3, the DNA is TGCGCCAGCAGCAAAACTAGATCCTCTTTGGATGAGCAGTTCTTC. Translated, it gives CASSKTRSSLDEQFF. Full variable domain (outside the CDR3, taken from reference TRBV5-1 and TRBJ2-1): KAGVTQTPRYLIKTRGQQVTLSCSPISGHRSVSWYQQTPGQGLQFLFEYFSETQRNKGNFPGRFSGRQFSNSRSEMNVSTLELGDSALYLCASSKTRSSLDEQFFGPGTRLTVL.

J is TRBJ2-3 and V is TRBV4-1; D remains unclear. Trimming took 1 base from V and 2 from J, leaving 7 bases between them. Germline V gives CDR1 MGHRA, CDR2 YSYEKL. The length of the CDR3 is 14 residues. CDR3 nucleotide sequence: TGCGCCAGCAGCCAAGTCATTCTCACAGATACGCAGTATTTT. This sequence encodes CASSQVILTDTQYF.

The chain recombines TRBV4-1 with TRBJ2-7; D tentatively reads TRBD1 or TRBD2 (5 bases each). The CDR3 consists of 15 residues. Trimming removed 2 bases at V and 2 bases at J, with 13 bases between. The germline gives CDR1 MGHRA, CDR2 YSYEKL. The CDR3 DNA is TGCGCCAGCAGCCAATCGCAAGGGGACGCCTACGAGCAGTACTTC. Protein product: CASSQSQGDAYEQYF.

CDR3 nucleotides: TGTGCCAGCAGCTTAGCGTTCTCAGGGGGCCCCTACGAGCAGTACTTC. Its translation is CASSLAFSGGPYEQYF. V gene TRBV7-8 combines with J gene TRBJ2-7; 8 nucleotides align to TRBD1. The CDR3 covers 16 residues. CDR1 and CDR2 from the germline V gene are SGHVS and FQNEAQ. The V segment lost 0 bases and the J segment 2 bases; nucleotides outside the gene matches: 6. Full variable domain (remainder filled in from reference TRBV7-8 and TRBJ2-7): GAGVSQSPRYKVAKRGQDVALRCDPISGHVSLFWYQQALGQGPEFLTYFQNEAQLDKSGLPSDRFFAERPEGSVSTLKIQRTQQEDSAVYLCASSLAFSGGPYEQYFGPGTRLTVT.

The genes are TRBV27 and TRBJ2-5; 7 bases match TRBD1. V trimming: 0 bases; J trimming: 5 bases; junction bases outside the gene matches: 9. The CDR3 sequence is 16 residues long. The germline V gene has CDR1 MNHEY and CDR2 SMNVEV (reference sequence). CDR3 protein: CASSLSSGGVLETQYF. In nucleotides, the CDR3 is TGTGCCAGCAGTTTATCGTCAGGGGGTGTATTGGAGACCCAGTACTTC.

This clone was recorded once. The gene calls are TRBV27 and TRBJ2-4; D not certain. The length of the CDR3 is 15 residues. Germline V CDR1 and CDR2: MNHEY, SMNVEV (reference sequence). The ends were cut back, 0 bases at V and 4 bases at J, with 10 bases in the middle. This chain's CDR3 is CASSLSRVSKNIQYF. In DNA form, the CDR3 reads TGTGCCAGCAGTTTATCTCGGGTTTCTAAAAACATTCAGTACTTC.

The chain employs TRBV28 and TRBJ1-2; 8 bases are a match to TRBD1. CDR3 length equals 15 residues. V lost 5 bases to trimming and J lost 2 bases; unmatched junction nucleotides: 7. Germline lookup yields CDR1 MDHEN and CDR2 SYDVKM. The CDR3 loop is CASSLSRTGNYGYTF. The DNA for the CDR3 is TGTGCCAGCAGTCTGTCTAGGACAGGGAACTATGGCTACACCTTC.

This rearrangement joins TRBV4-3 to TRBJ2-7, with TRBD2 as a possible D gene (6 bases). CDR1 is LGHNA, CDR2 YSLEER, per germline. Trimming removed 0 bases from V and 5 bases from J, with 23 bases in between. This CDR3 contains 18 residues. The CDR3 is CASSQDILDYSSENEQYF. CDR3 sequence (DNA): TGCGCCAGCAGCCAAGATATATTGGACTACTCGTCTGAGAACGAGCAGTACTTC.

The gene calls are TRBV4-3 and TRBJ2-2; TRBD2 agrees at 9 bases. Per the germline V gene, CDR1 is LGHNA and CDR2 is YSLEER. J was trimmed by 4 bases and V by 0 bases; bases with no gene match: 12. CDR3 length: 19 amino acids. This CDR3 is CASSQDDIAGEGGTGELFF. In DNA, the CDR3 is TGCGCCAGCAGCCAAGATGACATAGCGGGAGAAGGTGGCACCGGGGAGCTGTTTTTT.

The rearrangement joins TRBV7-9 to TRBJ2-5; 7 positions agree with TRBD1. The germline V gene encodes CDR1 SEHNR and CDR2 FQNEAQ (reference sequence). With V trimmed by 5 bases and J by 5 bases, 11 bases remained unmatched. The length of the CDR3 is 15 residues. This CDR3 reads CASSPPRTGLETQYF. As DNA, the CDR3 is TGTGCCAGCAGCCCACCCAGGACAGGACTTGAGACCCAGTACTTC.

The V and J genes are TRBV7-9 and TRBJ2-2; perhaps TRBD1 as D (6 bases). V was pared by 5 bases and J by 1 base, with 14 bases between. There are 16 residues in the CDR3. Germline V lookup: CDR1 SEHNR, CDR2 FQNEAQ (reference sequence). CDR3 protein: CASSGARDKNTGELFF. The CDR3 DNA follows: TGTGCCAGCAGCGGCGCCCGGGACAAGAACACCGGGGAGCTGTTTTTT. The complete variable domain, with remaining parts taken from reference TRBV7-9 and TRBJ2-2, reads DTGVSQNPRHKITKRGQNVTFRCDPISEHNRLYWYRQTLGQGPEFLTYFQNEAQLEKSRLLSDRFSAERPKGSFSTLEIQRTEQGDSAMYLCASSGARDKNTGELFFGEGSRLTVL.

The rearrangement joins TRBV19 to TRBJ2-1; perhaps TRBD1 as D (5 bases). V lost 7 bases, J lost 0 bases, and 10 bases lay in between. CDR1 is LNHDA, CDR2 SQIVND, per germline (reference sequence). The CDR3 totals 14 residues. The CDR3 region has the DNA TGTGCCAGTACAGGGCCCAGCTCCTACAATGAGCAGTTCTTC. Residues: CASTGPSSYNEQFF. Full variable domain (missing parts from reference TRBV19 and TRBJ2-1): DGGITQSPKYLFRKEGQNVTLSCEQNLNHDAMYWYRQDPGQGLRLIYYSQIVNDFQKGDIAEGYSVSREKKESFPLTVTSAQKNPTAFYLCASTGPSSYNEQFFGPGTRLTVL.

This clone was seen just once. The V gene is TRBV7-9, the J gene TRBJ2-5, with D uncertain. This CDR3 comprises 14 residues. Trimming stripped 5 bases from V and 3 bases from J, with 13 bases between. Per the germline V gene, CDR1 is SEHNR and CDR2 is FQNEAQ (reference sequence). The CDR3 DNA reads TGTGCCAGCAGCCACTGGGGAAATGAAGAGACCCAGTACTTC. Residues: CASSHWGNEETQYF. Variable domain in full (rest from reference TRBV7-9 and TRBJ2-5): DTGVSQNPRHKITKRGQNVTFRCDPISEHNRLYWYRQTLGQGPEFLTYFQNEAQLEKSRLLSDRFSAERPKGSFSTLEIQRTEQGDSAMYLCASSHWGNEETQYFGPGTRLLVL.

This clone was counted a single time. This CDR3 is also generated by other DNA sequences in the sample. V usage is TRBV27 and J usage is TRBJ2-7, with 7 bases that match TRBD2. Germline CDR1 MNHEY, CDR2 SMNVEV (reference sequence). V shed 6 bases and J 2 bases; nucleotides not matched to a gene: 4. This CDR3 spans 13 amino acids. The CDR3 DNA follows: TGTGCCAGCAGCCCACGGGGGGCCTACGAGCAGTACTTC. It is translated as CASSPRGAYEQYF.

The chain uses TRBV15 and TRBJ2-7; D is uncertain. CDR3 length equals 14 residues. CDR1 and CDR2 (germline): LNHNV, YYDKDF (reference sequence). The V gene lost 1 base and the J gene lost 2 bases, with 9 bases spanning the gap. CDR3: CATSRGAGPYEQYF. The CDR3 coding sequence is TGTGCCACCAGCAGAGGCGCCGGACCCTACGAGCAGTACTTC.

This chain connects TRBV7-9 to TRBJ2-3; TRBD2 matches 10 bases. CDR1 SEHNR and CDR2 FQNEAQ come from the germline V gene (reference sequence). J lost 5 bases, V lost 2 bases, and 7 bases had no gene match. CDR3 length: 16 residues. CDR3 in amino acids: CASSLQREGPVDTQYF. Written as DNA, the CDR3 is TGTGCCAGCAGCTTACAGCGGGAGGGCCCAGTAGATACGCAGTATTTT.

The V and J genes are TRBV4-1 and TRBJ2-3; D might be TRBD2 (6 bases). This CDR3 region has 16 residues. Per the germline V gene, CDR1 is MGHRA and CDR2 is YSYEKL. With 2 bases removed from V and 0 bases from J, the gap between germline ends came to 12 bases. This CDR3 is CASSQFAGLSTDTQYF. For the CDR3, the DNA is TGCGCCAGCAGCCAATTTGCGGGACTTAGCACAGATACGCAGTATTTT.

The genes are TRBV19 and TRBJ2-6; no clear D gene. The CDR3 is made up of 18 amino acids. Trimming took 7 bases from V and 0 from J, leaving 19 bases between them. Germline V CDR1 and CDR2: LNHDA, SQIVND (reference sequence). The CDR3 spells CASNSHRIRDSGANVLTF. For the CDR3, the DNA is TGTGCCAGTAACTCGCACCGGATTAGAGACTCTGGGGCCAACGTCCTGACTTTC.

The rearrangement links TRBV19 to TRBJ2-1; TRBD1 agrees at 11 bases. J was trimmed by 10 bases and V by 5 bases; bases with no gene match: 7. Germline V lookup: CDR1 LNHDA, CDR2 SQIVND (reference sequence). The CDR3 consists of 14 residues. The DNA for the CDR3 is TGTGCCAGTAGTCCCCGGACAGGGGGCGAGGAGCAGTTCTTC. Protein product: CASSPRTGGEEQFF. Filled out from reference TRBV19 and TRBJ2-1, the complete variable domain reads DGGITQSPKYLFRKEGQNVTLSCEQNLNHDAMYWYRQDPGQGLRLIYYSQIVNDFQKGDIAEGYSVSREKKESFPLTVTSAQKNPTAFYLCASSPRTGGEEQFFGPGTRLTVL.

The chain is built from TRBV27 and TRBJ2-6; 7 bases agree with TRBD2. Germline CDR1 is MNHEY and CDR2 is SMNVEV (reference sequence). This CDR3 spans 20 amino acids. Losses at the gene ends were 5 bases for V and 0 bases for J; bases not matched to a gene: 16. CDR3 sequence (DNA): TGTGCCAGCAGTCGCGACCCATCGGGACCGGGAGGCTCTGGGGCCAACGTCCTGACTTTC. Translating gives CASSRDPSGPGGSGANVLTF.

The V call is TRBV4-1, the J call TRBJ2-4; TRBD2 might be the D (5 bases). V lost 0 bases, J lost 1 base, and 13 bases lay in between. The CDR3 extends over 17 amino acids. Germline assignment: CDR1 MGHRA and CDR2 YSYEKL. The CDR3 DNA reads TGCGCCAGCAGCCAAGAAGAGGTGAGGGAGGCCAAAAACATTCAGTACTTC. It encodes CASSQEEVREAKNIQYF.